What follows is one T cell receptor beta chain and its context. These data are taken from a study of blood T cell repertoires in COVID-19. Study summary: T cells, B-cell-depleted T cells, or PBMCs provided the cDNA or gDNA that served as material.

Per the authors' pipeline: Estimation of nucleated cell counts relied on the amplification of reference gene primers. Clones were sequenced by immunoSEQ multiplex PCR, and TCRdb holds only the in-frame ones, with some missing. V and J calls and clone size are as listed in that table; D and trimming were resolved from the DNA. The table has tens of thousands of clones, around 83% seen once. This CDR3 spans 14 amino acids. CDR1 and CDR2 from the germline V gene are SGHRS and YFSETQ. V lost 3 bases and J lost 6; bases outside the gene matches: 2. Sequenced input: peripheral blood. The chain is built from TRBV5-1 and TRBJ2-4; 11 nucleotides match TRBD1. This clonotype originated in a young man with COVID-19, enrolled during active disease. The CDR3 nucleotides are TGCGCCAGCAGCTCCGGGACAGGGGGAAACATTCAGTACTTC. Amino acids: CASSSGTGGNIQYF.